The 27 T cell receptor beta chains below come from one sample, sequenced in a study of T-cell memory formation after mild COVID-19. MiXCR, applied by TCRdb to the 5' RACE reads, yields one record per CDR3 protein. Altogether a few hundred thousand distinct CDR3 sequences are present, approximately 25% being singletons, with the ten largest covering about 10%. Sequencing was performed on PBMCs or a T cell subset sorted from them (not recorded which). These receptors were obtained from an adult woman who had mild COVID-19 (a few samples of this study predate the infection). Cell type and time point are not known.

This clonotype was counted a few times. Here the CDR3 reads CASSVVGAEANQETQYF. Here the CDR3 DNA reads TGTGCCAGCAGCGTAGTGGGGGCGGAAGCGAACCAAGAGACCCAGTACTTC. The chain is built from TRBV9 and TRBJ2-5; tentatively, D is TRBD1 (6 bases). There are 17 residues in the CDR3. The germline V gene encodes CDR1 SGDLS and CDR2 YYNGEE. The V end lost 0 bases, the J end lost 0 bases, and 15 bases lay between the germline ends.

The V and J genes are TRBV20-1 and TRBJ1-1; D possibly corresponds to TRBD1 (6 bases). Germline V CDR1 and CDR2: DFQATT, SNEGSKA (reference sequence). Trimming shortened V by 0 bases and J by 0 bases, and 14 bases separated the two germline ends. This CDR3 region has 16 residues. This CDR3 is CSARDQLGDMNTEAFF. The CDR3 coding sequence is TGCAGTGCTAGAGATCAGCTGGGGGACATGAACACTGAAGCTTTCTTT.

This clonotype came up a few times. V usage is TRBV5-1 and J usage is TRBJ2-1, with D hard to call. Trimming took off 0 bases at V and 7 bases at J, with 8 bases between the two ends. The CDR3 runs to 13 residues. Germline values: CDR1 SGHRS, CDR2 YFSETQ. The CDR3: CASSLGVRNEQFF. As DNA, the CDR3 is TGCGCCAGCAGCTTGGGGGTTAGGAATGAGCAGTTCTTC.

The rearrangement joins TRBV24-1 to TRBJ2-2; D remains unclear. The CDR3 consists of 13 residues. Germline CDR1 KGHDR, CDR2 SFDVKD. V lost 4 bases and J lost 5, with 7 bases in between. For the CDR3, the DNA is TGTGCCACCAGTGACCTGTATACCGGGGAGCTGTTTTTT. It translates to CATSDLYTGELFF.

The chain uses TRBV20-1 and TRBJ1-5, with a possible D match to TRBD1 (6 bases). CDR1 is DFQATT, CDR2 SNEGSKA, per germline (reference sequence). The ends were cut back, 2 bases at V and 0 bases at J, with 8 bases in the middle. The length of the CDR3 is 14 residues. CDR3 sequence: CSARQGHSNQPQHF. The DNA of the CDR3 is TGCAGTGCTAGACAGGGGCATAGCAATCAGCCCCAGCATTTT.

J is TRBJ2-3 and V is TRBV12-3 or TRBV12-4; D unclear. V was cut by 8 bases and J by 4 bases, with 13 bases left in between. CDR3 length: 13 residues. CDR3 protein: CASCGLGPDTQYF. CDR3 coding DNA: TGTGCCAGCTGTGGGTTAGGCCCAGATACGCAGTATTTT.

This clonotype was seen a few times. The chain couples TRBV6-5 to TRBJ2-1; possible D gene TRBD2, 7 bases. Looked up from germline, CDR1 is MNHEY and CDR2 is SVGAGI. The CDR3 covers 14 residues. V gave up 0 bases and J gave up 9 bases, with 12 bases separating them. The CDR3 is CASSYSGGGSEQFF. The CDR3 DNA is TGTGCCAGCAGTTACTCGGGGGGGGGCAGTGAGCAGTTCTTC.

This clonotype has a count of ten or more. The chain uses TRBV7-8 and TRBJ2-5; the match to TRBD1 covers 8 bases. V was pared by 5 bases and J by 2 bases, with 4 bases of the junction left unmatched. The CDR3 is made up of 14 amino acids. In germline, CDR1 is SGHVS, CDR2 FQNEAQ. The CDR3 protein is CASSPWTGQETQYF. The CDR3 DNA follows: TGTGCCAGCAGCCCTTGGACAGGGCAAGAGACCCAGTACTTC.

This clonotype appeared a few times. The chain combines TRBV5-1 with TRBJ2-1, with TRBD2 matching over 9 bases. Germline CDR1 is SGHRS and CDR2 is YFSETQ. The V and J ends lost 5 bases and 6 bases, in that order; junction bases with no gene match: 9. The CDR3 has 15 amino acids. In nucleotides, the CDR3 is TGCGCCAGCAGTACAGACGTAGCGGGGGCCAATGAGCAGTTCTTC. It is translated as CASSTDVAGANEQFF. Drawing the rest from reference TRBV5-1 and TRBJ2-1, the complete variable domain is KAGVTQTPRYLIKTRGQQVTLSCSPISGHRSVSWYQQTPGQGLQFLFEYFSETQRNKGNFPGRFSGRQFSNSRSEMNVSTLELGDSALYLCASSTDVAGANEQFFGPGTRLTVL.

This chain connects TRBV7-8 to TRBJ2-7, with a weak D call TRBD1 (5 bases). V lost 1 base and J 6 bases, leaving 13 bases between the germline ends. The CDR3 has 14 residues. From germline, CDR1 is SGHVS and CDR2 FQNEAQ. The CDR3 DNA reads as TGTGCCAGCAGCTTAGAAAGGGGTCAGCCCGAGCAGTACTTC. Protein product: CASSLERGQPEQYF.

The J gene is TRBJ2-2, the V gene TRBV18, with TRBD1 identical over 9 bases. The germline gives CDR1 KGHSH, CDR2 LQKENI. Trimming cost V 6 bases and J 5 bases; bases outside gene matches: 7. The CDR3 loop spans 15 amino acids. CDR3 amino acids: CASSPGTGRTGELFF. The CDR3 DNA reads TGTGCCAGCTCCCCCGGGACAGGGAGGACCGGGGAGCTGTTTTTT.

The rearrangement uses TRBV3-1 and TRBJ2-2; 8 nucleotides agree with TRBD2. The CDR3 contains 15 residues. Unmatched junction bases numbered 3, after V lost 1 base and J lost 5 bases. The germline gives CDR1 LGHDT, CDR2 YNNKEL (reference sequence). The CDR3 loop reads CASSQAGGRTGELFF. Here the CDR3 DNA reads TGTGCCAGCAGCCAAGCGGGAGGGCGTACCGGGGAGCTGTTTTTT.

CDR3 residues: CASGTSGRNYEQYF. CDR3 DNA sequence: TGTGCCAGCGGTACTAGCGGGAGGAACTACGAGCAGTACTTC. V gene TRBV12-3 or TRBV12-4 combines with J gene TRBJ2-7, with TRBD2 matching 12 bases. The CDR3 consists of 14 residues. V lost 8 bases and J lost 3; bases outside the gene matches: 5.

The chain recombines TRBV20-1 with TRBJ2-7; D possibly matches TRBD1 or TRBD2 (5 bases each). Germline V gene lookup returns CDR1 DFQATT and CDR2 SNEGSKA (reference sequence). There are 14 residues in the CDR3. The V end was cut by 3 bases, the J end by 0 bases, with 12 bases between. This chain's CDR3 is CSARGEPFSYEQYF. In nucleotides, the CDR3 is TGCAGTGCTAGGGGGGAACCCTTCTCCTACGAGCAGTACTTC.

This clonotype came up a few times. The chain recombines TRBV19 with TRBJ2-1; D is possibly TRBD2 (6 bases). V lost 3 bases and J 7 bases, leaving 13 bases between the germline ends. The V gene's germline CDR1 is LNHDA and CDR2 SQIVND (reference sequence). The CDR3 covers 14 residues. CDR3 DNA sequence: TGTGCCAGTAGTATCCCCGGGACTCCGAATGAGCAGTTCTTC. This sequence encodes CASSIPGTPNEQFF. The whole variable domain, remainder taken from reference TRBV19 and TRBJ2-1, is DGGITQSPKYLFRKEGQNVTLSCEQNLNHDAMYWYRQDPGQGLRLIYYSQIVNDFQKGDIAEGYSVSREKKESFPLTVTSAQKNPTAFYLCASSIPGTPNEQFFGPGTRLTVL.

This rearrangement joins TRBV12-3 or TRBV12-4 to TRBJ1-1; D uncertain. The CDR3 is made up of 14 amino acids. V gave up 4 bases and J gave up 2 bases, with 11 bases separating them. This chain's CDR3 is CASSSREDNTEAFF. In DNA form, the CDR3 reads TGTGCCAGCAGTTCTAGGGAGGACAACACTGAAGCTTTCTTT.

This clonotype has only a few counts. This chain joins TRBV6-5 and TRBJ2-1; no clear D gene. CDR1 and CDR2 (germline): MNHEY, SVGAGI. With 8 bases removed from V and 0 bases from J, the gap between germline ends came to 14 bases. This CDR3 is 15 amino acids long. The CDR3 DNA reads as TGTGCCAGCCGTCTCGGTCTTAGCTCCTACAATGAGCAGTTCTTC. Translating it yields CASRLGLSSYNEQFF.

The chain is built from TRBV5-5 and TRBJ2-7, with TRBD1 as a possible D gene (5 bases). The germline V gene has CDR1 SGHKS and CDR2 YYEKEE (reference sequence). Trimming cost V 4 bases and J 2 bases, with 19 bases left between them. The CDR3 is 16 amino acids. CDR3 loop: CASSPATLTEAYEQYF. The CDR3 DNA is TGTGCCAGCAGCCCTGCAACTTTGACAGAAGCCTACGAGCAGTACTTC.

This clonotype was observed a handful of times. The chain links TRBV19 to TRBJ2-2, with D unresolved. V lost 3 bases to trimming and J lost 6 bases, with 5 bases between them. This CDR3 contains 12 residues. Germline assignment: CDR1 LNHDA and CDR2 SQIVND (reference sequence). Here the CDR3 reads CASSIFAGELFF. The CDR3 DNA reads TGTGCCAGTAGTATCTTCGCCGGGGAGCTGTTTTTT.

This clonotype was detected a few times. The chain is built from TRBV7-9 and TRBJ2-1; 10 positions match TRBD1. Germline assignment: CDR1 SEHNR and CDR2 FQNEAQ (reference sequence). V was pared by 5 bases and J by 7 bases, with 8 bases of the junction left unmatched. This CDR3 region has 15 residues. The chain's CDR3 is CASSAGQGERNEQFF. Written as DNA, the CDR3 is TGTGCCAGCAGCGCCGGACAGGGGGAACGGAATGAGCAGTTCTTC.

This sequence joins TRBV5-1 and TRBJ2-7; TRBD1 is a possible D gene (6 bases). The CDR3 totals 13 residues. Trimming left V 5 bases short and J 6 bases short, with 15 bases between. Germline V gene lookup returns CDR1 SGHRS and CDR2 YFSETQ. This CDR3 is CASSTPGGFEQYF. CDR3 coding DNA: TGCGCCAGCAGTACACCTGGGGGCTTCGAGCAGTACTTC. The full variable domain, its missing parts supplied by reference TRBV5-1 and TRBJ2-7, is KAGVTQTPRYLIKTRGQQVTLSCSPISGHRSVSWYQQTPGQGLQFLFEYFSETQRNKGNFPGRFSGRQFSNSRSEMNVSTLELGDSALYLCASSTPGGFEQYFGPGTRLTVT.

This clonotype was seen at least ten times. The chain joins TRBV10-3 to TRBJ2-5; tentatively, D is TRBD2 (5 bases). Deletions cut 6 bases from V and 5 bases from J, with 10 bases between. The V gene's germline CDR1 is ENHRY and CDR2 SYGVKD. The CDR3 has 12 residues. The CDR3 reads CAIRGSGETQYF. In DNA form, the CDR3 reads TGTGCCATCAGAGGGAGTGGGGAGACCCAGTACTTC.

The chain joins TRBV4-1 to TRBJ2-7; 7 bases match TRBD1. This CDR3 has 16 amino acids. Germline V gives CDR1 MGHRA, CDR2 YSYEKL. Trimming took 2 bases from V and 1 from J; bases not matched to a gene: 8. CDR3 protein: CASSQPTGTASYEQYF. CDR3 in DNA: TGCGCCAGCAGCCAACCAACCGGGACAGCTTCCTACGAGCAGTACTTC.

This clonotype was seen only a few times. The chain couples TRBV11-2 to TRBJ2-1; TRBD2 matches 8 bases. Germline V gene lookup returns CDR1 SGHAT and CDR2 FQNNGV. J was trimmed by 4 bases and V by 5 bases; bases with no gene match: 4. The CDR3 runs 14 residues. CDR3 protein: CASSLSGVYNEQFF. As DNA, the CDR3 is TGTGCCAGCAGCCTTAGCGGGGTATACAATGAGCAGTTCTTC.

At least ten counts were recorded for this clonotype. The J gene is TRBJ2-2, the V gene TRBV7-6; D tentatively reads TRBD1 or TRBD2 (5 bases each). Germline V gives CDR1 SGHVS, CDR2 FNYEAQ. The CDR3 totals 15 residues. V gave up 8 bases and J gave up 1 base, with 14 bases separating them. CDR3 DNA sequence: TGTGCCAGCGGGACCGGGATAAGGAACACCGGGGAGCTGTTTTTT. This codes for CASGTGIRNTGELFF.

This chain joins TRBV9 and TRBJ2-1; 12 bases align to TRBD2. V lost 0 bases to trimming and J lost 6 bases; unmatched junction nucleotides: 10. The CDR3 runs 18 residues. Germline V gene sequence: CDR1 SGDLS, CDR2 YYNGEE. The CDR3 bases are TGTGCCAGCAGCGTAGCTCCCCTCGCTAGCGGGGGGGGCAATGAGCAGTTCTTC. Translating it yields CASSVAPLASGGGNEQFF.

This clonotype was seen a few times. The J gene is TRBJ2-3, the V gene TRBV12-3 or TRBV12-4; D gene unclear. Trimming removed 3 bases at V and 6 bases at J, with 19 bases between. The CDR3 covers 16 residues. In nucleotides, the CDR3 is TGTGCCAGCAGTTTTTCTTTTAAGTTATCGTATGATACGCAGTATTTT. The encoded protein is CASSFSFKLSYDTQYF.